These T cell receptor beta chains were read from a single sample in a study of human CD8 memory T cell subsets. Following a re-call of the 5' RACE reads, TCRdb has one entry per CDR3 protein and lacks DNA. Recorded here are more than 10,000 distinct CDR3 sequences; the top ten clones represent 15%. Sequenced: CD8+ stem-like memory T cells (TSCM and TCM) sorted from PBMCs. The source is a human donor in good health. Both conserved end residues are part of each CDR3. Fields, in order: V gene, J gene, clone size, CDR3 protein. Only part of the rows carry a size: once, few, many, or a class if the clone is expanded.

>TRBV7-9|TRBJ1-6|-
CASSLAGRGHSPLHF
>TRBV11-2|TRBJ2-1|-
CASSLGRGRGEQFF
>TRBV2|TRBJ1-2|-
CASSERQSNYGYTF
>TRBV2|TRBJ2-3|-
CASSVGGDTQYF
>TRBV3-1|TRBJ2-1|-
CASSWTSGREGHNEQFF
>TRBV7-3|TRBJ2-7|-
CASSSDGTGSEQYF
>TRBV10-1|TRBJ2-7|-
CASSERGLGEQYF
>TRBV28|TRBJ1-5|-
CASSLPGQGSQPQHF
>TRBV20-1|TRBJ2-1|-
CSATPLAGGRGNEQFF
>TRBV7-2|TRBJ1-1|-
CASSLVAGNTEAFF
>TRBV7-3|TRBJ1-1|-
CASSLRGVGYTEAFF
>TRBV10-1|TRBJ2-4|medium-sized
CASKRTSGLAKNIQYF
>TRBV30|TRBJ2-7|-
CAWSGIYEQYF
>TRBV5-1|TRBJ1-1|-
CASSFSALGYGTEAFF
>TRBV2|TRBJ2-7|-
CASSETGPPSYEQYF
>TRBV12-3/TRBV12-4|TRBJ1-4|medium-sized
CASSSTRQILNEKLFF
>TRBV19|TRBJ2-1|-
CASSIIAGGVNEQFF
>TRBV6-2/TRBV6-3|TRBJ2-3|-
CASSYFTDTQYF
>TRBV5-1|TRBJ2-1|-
CASSLRLAGVDEQFF
>TRBV29-1|TRBJ2-1|-
CSVGIGYNEQFF
>TRBV7-3|TRBJ2-1|-
CASSHGLAGNNEQFF
>TRBV7-9|TRBJ1-2|-
CASSTRRGFDYGYTF
>TRBV7-3|TRBJ1-1|-
CASSHWDRGLLIESTEAFF
>TRBV20-1|TRBJ2-3|-
CSARDRRAGADTQYF
>TRBV27|TRBJ2-7|-
CASSSSGRPYEQYF
>TRBV2|TRBJ1-3|-
CASSGGQGRENTIYF